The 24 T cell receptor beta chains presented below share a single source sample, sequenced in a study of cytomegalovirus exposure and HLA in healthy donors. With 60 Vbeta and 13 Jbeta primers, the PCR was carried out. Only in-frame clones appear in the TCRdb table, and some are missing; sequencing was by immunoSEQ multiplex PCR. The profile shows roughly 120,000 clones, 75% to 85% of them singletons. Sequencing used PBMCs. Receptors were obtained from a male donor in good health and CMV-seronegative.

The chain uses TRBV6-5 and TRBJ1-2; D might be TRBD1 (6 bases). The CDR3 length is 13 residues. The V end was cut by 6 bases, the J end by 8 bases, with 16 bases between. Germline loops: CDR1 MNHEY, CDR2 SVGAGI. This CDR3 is CASSQRQALGYTF. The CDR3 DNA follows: TGTGCCAGCAGCCAAAGACAGGCCCTAGGCTACACCTTC.

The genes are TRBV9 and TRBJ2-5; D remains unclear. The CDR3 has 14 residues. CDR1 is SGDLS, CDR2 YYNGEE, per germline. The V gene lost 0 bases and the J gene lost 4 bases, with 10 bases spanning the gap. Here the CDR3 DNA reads TGTGCCAGCAGCGTAGATAGTTTCACAGAGACCCAGTACTTC. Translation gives CASSVDSFTETQYF.

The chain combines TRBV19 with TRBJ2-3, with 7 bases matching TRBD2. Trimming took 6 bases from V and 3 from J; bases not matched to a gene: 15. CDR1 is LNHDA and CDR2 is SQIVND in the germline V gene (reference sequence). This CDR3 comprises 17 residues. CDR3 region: CASSPTAGVMGTDTQYF. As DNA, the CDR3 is TGTGCCAGTAGCCCCACCGCGGGAGTCATGGGAACAGATACGCAGTATTTT.

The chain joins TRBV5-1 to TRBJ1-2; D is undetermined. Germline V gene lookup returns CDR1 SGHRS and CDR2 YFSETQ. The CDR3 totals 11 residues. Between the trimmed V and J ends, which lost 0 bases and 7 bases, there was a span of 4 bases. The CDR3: CASSLAGGYTF. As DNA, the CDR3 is TGCGCCAGCAGCTTGGCAGGTGGCTACACCTTC.

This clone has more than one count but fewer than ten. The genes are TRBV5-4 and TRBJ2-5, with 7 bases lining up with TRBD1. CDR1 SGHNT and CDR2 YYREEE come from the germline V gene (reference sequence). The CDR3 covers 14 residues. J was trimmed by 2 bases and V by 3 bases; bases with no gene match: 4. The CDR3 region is CASSYWTGQETQYF. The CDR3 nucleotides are TGTGCCAGCAGCTATTGGACAGGTCAAGAGACCCAGTACTTC. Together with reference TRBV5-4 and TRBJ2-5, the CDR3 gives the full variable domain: ETGVTQSPTHLIKTRGQQVTLRCSSQSGHNTVSWYQQALGQGPQFIFQYYREEENGRGNFPPRFSGLQFPNYSSELNVNALELDDSALYLCASSYWTGQETQYFGPGTRLLVL.

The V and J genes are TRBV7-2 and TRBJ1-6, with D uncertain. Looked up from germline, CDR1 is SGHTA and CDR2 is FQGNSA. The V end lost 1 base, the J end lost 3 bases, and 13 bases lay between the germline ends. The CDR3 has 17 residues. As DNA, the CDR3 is TGTGCCAGCAGCTTAGTCCCGCCAGGCGACTATAATTCACCCCTCCACTTT. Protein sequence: CASSLVPPGDYNSPLHF.

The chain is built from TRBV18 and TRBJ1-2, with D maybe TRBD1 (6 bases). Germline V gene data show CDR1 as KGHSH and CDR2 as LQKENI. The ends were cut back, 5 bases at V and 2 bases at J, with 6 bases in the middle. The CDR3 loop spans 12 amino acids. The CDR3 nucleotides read TGTGCCAGCTCAGGGACAAACTATGGCTACACCTTC. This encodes CASSGTNYGYTF.

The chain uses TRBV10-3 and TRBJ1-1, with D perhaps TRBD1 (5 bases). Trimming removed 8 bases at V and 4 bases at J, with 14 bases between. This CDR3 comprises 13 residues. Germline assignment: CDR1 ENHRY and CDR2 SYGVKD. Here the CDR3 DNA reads TGTGCCATCCGGGGCGAGGAGGGCACTGAAGCTTTCTTT. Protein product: CAIRGEEGTEAFF.

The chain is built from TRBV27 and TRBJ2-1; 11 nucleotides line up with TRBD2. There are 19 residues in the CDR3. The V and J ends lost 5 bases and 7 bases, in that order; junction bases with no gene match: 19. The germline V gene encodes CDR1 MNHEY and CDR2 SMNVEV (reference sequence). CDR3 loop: CASSPYPPLAGERMNEQFF. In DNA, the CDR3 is TGTGCCAGCAGTCCGTACCCCCCACTAGCGGGAGAGAGAATGAATGAGCAGTTCTTC.

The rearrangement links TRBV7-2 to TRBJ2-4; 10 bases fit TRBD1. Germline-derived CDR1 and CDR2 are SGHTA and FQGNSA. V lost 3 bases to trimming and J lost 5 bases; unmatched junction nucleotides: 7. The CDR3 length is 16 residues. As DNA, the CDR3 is TGTGCCAGCAGCTTTTCCTCCGGACAGGGGGAAAACATTCAGTACTTC. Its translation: CASSFSSGQGENIQYF.

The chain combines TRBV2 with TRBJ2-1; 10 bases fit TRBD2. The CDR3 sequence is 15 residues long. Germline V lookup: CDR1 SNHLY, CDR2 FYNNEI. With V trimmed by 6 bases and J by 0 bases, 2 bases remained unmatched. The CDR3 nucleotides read TGTGCCAGCAGAGCGGGGGGGGTCTCCTACAATGAGCAGTTCTTC. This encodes CASRAGGVSYNEQFF.

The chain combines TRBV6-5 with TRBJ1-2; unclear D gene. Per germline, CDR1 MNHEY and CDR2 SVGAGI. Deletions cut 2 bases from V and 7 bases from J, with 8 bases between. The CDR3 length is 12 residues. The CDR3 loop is CASSYRGAGYTF. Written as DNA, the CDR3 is TGTGCCAGCAGTTACCGGGGTGCTGGCTACACCTTC.

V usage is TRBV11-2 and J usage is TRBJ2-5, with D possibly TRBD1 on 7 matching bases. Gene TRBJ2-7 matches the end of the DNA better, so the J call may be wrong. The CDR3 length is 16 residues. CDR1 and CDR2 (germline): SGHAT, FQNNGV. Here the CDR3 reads CASSPKGNRGLYEQYF. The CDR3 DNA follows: TGTGCCAGCAGCCCCAAGGGGAACAGGGGACTCTACGAGCAGTACTTC.

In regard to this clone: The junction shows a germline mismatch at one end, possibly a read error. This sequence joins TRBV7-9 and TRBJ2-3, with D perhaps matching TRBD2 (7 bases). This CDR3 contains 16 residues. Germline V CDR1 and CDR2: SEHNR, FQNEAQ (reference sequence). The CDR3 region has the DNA TGTTCCAGCAGCTCAGGGGAGGGTTCTAGCACAGATACGCAGTATTTT. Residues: CSSSSGEGSSTDTQYF.

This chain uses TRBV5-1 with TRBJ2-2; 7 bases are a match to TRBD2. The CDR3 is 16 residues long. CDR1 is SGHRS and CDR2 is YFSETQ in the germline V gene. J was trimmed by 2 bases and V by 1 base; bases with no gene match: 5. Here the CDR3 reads CASSLLGTTNTGELFF. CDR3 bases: TGCGCCAGCAGCTTGTTGGGGACTACTAACACCGGGGAGCTGTTTTTT.

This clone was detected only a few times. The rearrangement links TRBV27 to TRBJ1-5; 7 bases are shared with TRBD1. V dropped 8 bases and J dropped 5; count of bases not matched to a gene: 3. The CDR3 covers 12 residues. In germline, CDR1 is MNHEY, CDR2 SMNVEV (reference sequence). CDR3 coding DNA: TGTGCCAGCCGGACAGGAGATCAGCCCCAGCATTTT. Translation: CASRTGDQPQHF.

The CDR3, as DNA: TGTGCCAGTGGGGGGTTGGAAGATACGCAGTATTTT. Protein product: CASGGLEDTQYF. J is TRBJ2-3 and V is TRBV28; the D gene is possibly TRBD2 (6 bases). The ends were cut back, 9 bases at V and 5 bases at J, with 12 bases in the middle. Germline CDR1 and CDR2: MDHEN and SYDVKM. The CDR3 consists of 12 residues.

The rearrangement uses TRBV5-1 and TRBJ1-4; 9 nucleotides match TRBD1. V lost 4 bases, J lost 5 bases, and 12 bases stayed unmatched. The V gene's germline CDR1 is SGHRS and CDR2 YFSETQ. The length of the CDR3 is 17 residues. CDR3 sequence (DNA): TGCGCCAGCAGCCCCGGGCTCCTCGGGACAGGGAATGAAAAACTGTTTTTT. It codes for CASSPGLLGTGNEKLFF.

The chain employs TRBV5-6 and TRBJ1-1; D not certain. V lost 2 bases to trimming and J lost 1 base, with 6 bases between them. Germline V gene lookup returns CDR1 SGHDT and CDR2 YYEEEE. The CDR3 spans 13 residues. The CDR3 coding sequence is TGTGCCAGCAGCTTTCCCAAGAACACTGAAGCTTTCTTT. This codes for CASSFPKNTEAFF.

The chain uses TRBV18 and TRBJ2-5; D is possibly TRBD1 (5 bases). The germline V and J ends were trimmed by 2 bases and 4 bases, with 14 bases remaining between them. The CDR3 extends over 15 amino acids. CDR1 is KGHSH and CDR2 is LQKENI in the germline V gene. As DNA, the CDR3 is TGTGCCAGCTCACCATTGGGGCGTGGGGCAGAGACCCAGTACTTC. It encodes CASSPLGRGAETQYF.

CDR3 nucleotide sequence: TGTGCCAGCAGTGGACCCAACAGGGGGTTCAATCAGCCCCAGCATTTT. The encoded protein is CASSGPNRGFNQPQHF. The chain has TRBV2 and TRBJ1-5; 8 nucleotides line up with TRBD1. The CDR3 totals 16 residues. V trimming: 4 bases; J trimming: 3 bases; junction bases outside the gene matches: 8. Germline V lookup: CDR1 SNHLY, CDR2 FYNNEI.

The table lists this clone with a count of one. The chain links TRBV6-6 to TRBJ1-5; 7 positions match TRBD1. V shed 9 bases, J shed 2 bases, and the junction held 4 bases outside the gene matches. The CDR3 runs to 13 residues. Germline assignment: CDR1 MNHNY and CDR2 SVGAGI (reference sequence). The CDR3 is CASGTAGNQPQHF. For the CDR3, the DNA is TGTGCCAGTGGGACAGCTGGCAATCAGCCCCAGCATTTT.

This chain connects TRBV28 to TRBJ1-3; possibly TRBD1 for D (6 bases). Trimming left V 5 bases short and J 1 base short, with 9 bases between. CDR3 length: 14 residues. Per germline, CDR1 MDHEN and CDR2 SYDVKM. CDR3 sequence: CASSATGSGNTIYF. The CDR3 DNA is TGTGCCAGCAGTGCTACAGGGTCTGGAAACACCATATATTTT.

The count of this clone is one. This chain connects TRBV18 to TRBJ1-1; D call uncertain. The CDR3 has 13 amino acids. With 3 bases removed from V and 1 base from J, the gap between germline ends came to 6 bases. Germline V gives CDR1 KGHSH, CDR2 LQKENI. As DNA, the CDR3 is TGTGCCAGCTCACCGGCAGAGAACACTGAAGCTTTCTTT. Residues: CASSPAENTEAFF.